The subject of this entry is one TCR beta chain. Sequencing used immunoSEQ multiplex PCR; TCRdb keeps in-frame clones, though not all of them. Among fewer than 95,000 clones listed, roughly 94% were seen once. The sample comes from a study of technical replicates of blood from several donors. CDR1 and CDR2 from the germline V gene are MGHRA and YSYEKL. The V end lost 4 bases, the J end lost 1 base, and 10 bases lay between the germline ends. The CDR3 is 14 amino acids. The rearrangement links TRBV4-1 to TRBJ1-1, with D uncertain. This sequence was found in a human donor in good health. The sample comprised T cells isolated from PBMCs. Here the CDR3 reads CASSLGSANTEAFF. CDR3 nucleotide sequence: TGCGCCAGCAGCCTGGGGAGCGCGAACACTGAAGCTTTCTTT.